These 23 T cell receptor beta chains share one sample of origin, sequenced in a study of T-cell reconstitution after alpha-beta-depleted transplantation in children (dated by TCRdb to 2016 to 2017). The method behind the library was PCR. Sequenced using an Illumina HiSeq 2500. TCR libraries were prepared with molecular barcoding, using unique molecular identifiers to normalize TCRbeta repertoire quantification. Clones were called with MiXCR by TCRdb after fastp trimmed the public reads at Q25, and only in-frame beta chains were retained. Here each entry gathers all rows of one CDR3 protein and keeps the most common genes and DNA. The sample table shows about a million distinct CDR3 sequences, and about 26% are seen once. Roughly 31% of the sample comes from the top ten. The meaning of the sample's treatment or condition label: allogeneic hematopoietic cell transplantation with graft depleted of TCRalphabeta T cells and CD19 B cells.

The material was PBMCs, mostly from graft donor cells, obtained 360 days after TCRalphabeta/CD19-depleted stem cell transplant. The receptors were sampled from a boy in the first two years of life who had a stem cell transplant for SCID, so the T cells may come from the graft donor.

This clonotype was picked up a small number of times. This rearrangement joins TRBV27 to TRBJ2-1, with D unresolved. CDR1 MNHEY and CDR2 SMNVEV come from the germline V gene (reference sequence). V was cut by 3 bases and J by 4 bases, with 16 bases left in between. This CDR3 has 16 residues. The chain's CDR3 is CASSFGEVPFYNEQFF. The CDR3 DNA is TGTGCCAGCAGTTTTGGAGAGGTCCCCTTTTACAATGAGCAGTTCTTC.

This clonotype came up a few times. DNA of the CDR3: TGTGCCAGCAGCGGCACCTACAGCCCACCCCCAGATACGCAGTATTTT. Amino acid sequence: CASSGTYSPPPDTQYF. V and J are TRBV9 and TRBJ2-3; D remains unclear. The CDR3 extends over 16 amino acids. Germline CDR1 reads SGDLS; CDR2 reads YYNGEE. The V end lost 3 bases, the J end lost 4 bases, and 18 bases lay between the germline ends. Supplemented by reference TRBV9 and TRBJ2-3, the full variable domain reads DSGVTQTPKHLITATGQRVTLRCSPRSGDLSVYWYQQSLDQGLQFLIQYYNGEERAKGNILERFSAQQFPDLHSELNLSSLELGDSALYFCASSGTYSPPPDTQYFGPGTRLTVL.

The CDR3 DNA sequence: TGTGCCAGCAGCCCACCCAGGGACATTCAGTACTTC. The encoded protein is CASSPPRDIQYF. The J gene is TRBJ2-4, the V gene TRBV11-2; D may be TRBD1 (5 bases). V was trimmed by 5 bases and J by 8 bases, leaving 10 bases between them. Germline values: CDR1 SGHAT, CDR2 FQNNGV. The CDR3 runs 12 residues.

J is TRBJ2-7 and V is TRBV10-2; unclear D gene. V was cut by 10 bases and J by 6 bases, with 19 bases left in between. Germline V gene data show CDR1 as WSHSY and CDR2 as SAAADI. The CDR3 has 13 amino acids. Here the CDR3 DNA reads TGCGCCACCGTCCTCCAACCCCTTCCCGAGCAGTACTTC. Translating it yields CATVLQPLPEQYF.

V gene TRBV29-1 combines with J gene TRBJ1-2; the D gene is possibly TRBD1 (5 bases). The germline V gene encodes CDR1 SQVTM and CDR2 ANQGSEA. This CDR3 region has 11 residues. V dropped 6 bases and J dropped 6 bases, with 11 bases sitting between them. Written as DNA, the CDR3 is TGCAGCGTCCCCGTGGGGGATGGCTACACCTTC. Its protein is CSVPVGDGYTF.

This chain links TRBV4-1 with TRBJ1-4; D gene uncertain. The CDR3 extends over 16 amino acids. Germline V gene data show CDR1 as MGHRA and CDR2 as YSYEKL. Trimming removed 0 bases from V and 0 bases from J, with 8 bases in between. The CDR3 nucleotides read TGCGCCAGCAGCCAAGATCCAGGTCCAACTAATGAAAAACTGTTTTTT. Its translation: CASSQDPGPTNEKLFF.

The CDR3 DNA sequence: TGCGCCAGCAGCTTGGTCGGAGCGGGCAATTACGAGCAGTACTTC. As protein: CASSLVGAGNYEQYF. The V and J genes are TRBV5-1 and TRBJ2-7; D might be TRBD2 (6 bases). The V gene's germline CDR1 is SGHRS and CDR2 YFSETQ. The V end was cut by 0 bases, the J end by 4 bases, with 14 bases between. CDR3 length equals 15 residues.

The rearrangement joins TRBV5-1 to TRBJ1-2; perhaps TRBD1 as D (5 bases). This CDR3 contains 13 residues. Trimming removed 9 bases from V and 9 bases from J, with 21 bases in between. Germline lookup yields CDR1 SGHRS and CDR2 YFSETQ. The CDR3 region is CATGPSGGESYTF. CDR3 nucleotides: TGCGCCACTGGTCCGTCAGGAGGGGAAAGCTACACCTTC.

The chain's CDR3 is CASSLWDSLLNNEQFF. The CDR3 DNA reads TGTGCCAGCAGTCTTTGGGACTCCCTCTTGAACAATGAGCAGTTCTTC. J is TRBJ2-1 and V is TRBV6-2 or TRBV6-3; weak D call: TRBD2 (6 bases). Looked up from germline, CDR1 is MNHEY and CDR2 is SVGEGT. V lost 5 bases and J lost 5, with 19 bases in between. This CDR3 has 16 amino acids.

This clonotype was found a few times. The chain has TRBV5-1 and TRBJ1-3; tentatively, D is TRBD1 (5 bases). CDR3 size: 18 residues. Looked up from germline, CDR1 is SGHRS and CDR2 is YFSETQ. V dropped 1 base and J dropped 0 bases, with 17 bases sitting between them. The CDR3 is CASSLNPTASYSGNTIYF. CDR3 nucleotide sequence: TGCGCCAGCAGCTTGAACCCGACAGCCTCTTACTCTGGAAACACCATATATTTT.

The genes are TRBV9 and TRBJ2-3, with 9 bases fitting TRBD2. The V gene's germline CDR1 is SGDLS and CDR2 YYNGEE. V lost 3 bases to trimming and J lost 5 bases; unmatched junction nucleotides: 1. The CDR3 spans 13 residues. The CDR3 DNA reads TGTGCCAGCAGCGGGACTAGCGTAGATACGCAGTATTTT. Protein: CASSGTSVDTQYF.

In its sample, this clonotype was seen a few times. V is TRBV11-2 and J is TRBJ1-5; D gene uncertain. The germline V gene encodes CDR1 SGHAT and CDR2 FQNNGV. V lost 1 base and J 2 bases, leaving 9 bases between the germline ends. This CDR3 is built from 15 residues. This CDR3 is CASSLVNGGNQPQHF. Written as DNA, the CDR3 is TGTGCCAGCAGCTTAGTGAATGGGGGCAATCAGCCCCAGCATTTT.

The chain recombines TRBV28 with TRBJ2-7; D ambiguous. This CDR3 region has 15 residues. The V gene lost 8 bases and the J gene lost 4 bases, with 21 bases spanning the gap. In germline, CDR1 is MDHEN, CDR2 SYDVKM. The CDR3 coding sequence is TGTGCCAGCTCGACGGGCAGAAAGTTGGGGTACGAGCAGTACTTC. It codes for CASSTGRKLGYEQYF. The full variable domain, with the rest looked up from reference TRBV28 and TRBJ2-7, is DVKVTQSSRYLVKRTGEKVFLECVQDMDHENMFWYRQDPGLGLRLIYFSYDVKMKEKGDIPEGYSVSREKKERFSLILESASTNQTSMYLCASSTGRKLGYEQYFGPGTRLTVT.

The chain uses TRBV20-1 and TRBJ2-1; D remains ambiguous. CDR3 length equals 12 residues. The germline CDR1 and CDR2 sequences are DFQATT and SNEGSKA (reference sequence). Trimming shortened V by 1 base and J by 9 bases, and 10 bases separated the two germline ends. The CDR3 sequence is CSARGLAGEQFF. The CDR3 DNA sequence: TGCAGTGCTAGAGGGCTGGCCGGTGAGCAGTTCTTC.

In its sample, this clonotype was seen a few times. The V and J genes are TRBV20-1 and TRBJ1-2; TRBD1 aligns across 9 bases. The germline gives CDR1 DFQATT, CDR2 SNEGSKA (reference sequence). This CDR3 contains 12 residues. The ends lost 5 bases at V and 2 bases at J; junction bases unmatched: 0. CDR3 nucleotides: TGCAGTGCTGGGACAGGGAACTATGGCTACACCTTC. Protein: CSAGTGNYGYTF.

V usage is TRBV18 and J usage is TRBJ2-1; D remains unclear. The CDR3 has 13 amino acids. The germline CDR1 and CDR2 sequences are KGHSH and LQKENI. The V end lost 6 bases, the J end lost 4 bases, and 10 bases lay between the germline ends. Here the CDR3 DNA reads TGTGCCAGCTCCCGAAACGGATACAATGAGCAGTTCTTC. This gives the protein CASSRNGYNEQFF. The variable domain in full, completed from reference TRBV18 and TRBJ2-1, reads NAGVMQNPRHLVRRRGQEARLRCSPMKGHSHVYWYRQLPEEGLKFMVYLQKENIIDESGMPKERFSAEFPKEGPSILRIQQVVRGDSAAYFCASSRNGYNEQFFGPGTRLTVL.

This clonotype was recorded at least ten times. The chain employs TRBV6-5 and TRBJ2-3; no definite D call. The CDR3 length is 15 residues. Germline values: CDR1 MNHEY, CDR2 SVGAGI. With 2 bases removed from V and 0 bases from J, the gap between germline ends came to 9 bases. CDR3 nucleotides: TGTGCCAGCAGTTACGTCGTGGGAAGCACAGATACGCAGTATTTT. The encoded protein is CASSYVVGSTDTQYF.

This clonotype was counted a few times. The chain uses TRBV7-9 and TRBJ2-3, with D perhaps assigned TRBD1 or TRBD2 (6 bases each). The CDR3 has 18 residues. The V end was cut by 4 bases, the J end by 5 bases, with 25 bases between. Germline assignment: CDR1 SEHNR and CDR2 FQNEAQ (reference sequence). The CDR3 nucleotides are TGTGCCAGCAGCTCCCCGGGGTGGTGGGGGGCCATTATAGATACGCAGTATTTT. It translates to CASSSPGWWGAIIDTQYF.

This clonotype was counted between two and nine times. The chain couples TRBV10-3 to TRBJ1-3, with 7 bases aligning to TRBD1. After removal of 8 bases from V and 4 bases from J, the junction contained 8 bases not matched to a gene. In germline, CDR1 is ENHRY, CDR2 SYGVKD. This CDR3 comprises 14 residues. The CDR3 sequence is CAIEQGEVGNTIYF. CDR3 nucleotides: TGTGCCATCGAGCAGGGGGAAGTAGGAAACACCATATATTTT.

The V call is TRBV6-5, the J call TRBJ2-7; possible D gene TRBD1, 6 bases. The V end lost 4 bases, the J end lost 2 bases, and 12 bases lay between the germline ends. In germline, CDR1 is MNHEY, CDR2 SVGAGI. The CDR3 length is 14 residues. CDR3 amino acids: CASSFDRPPYEQYF. The CDR3, as DNA: TGTGCCAGCAGTTTTGACAGGCCACCCTACGAGCAGTACTTC.

The chain carries TRBV4-2 and TRBJ2-2; D is undetermined. V dropped 0 bases and J dropped 5 bases, with 7 bases sitting between them. This CDR3 contains 14 residues. In germline, CDR1 is LGHNA, CDR2 YNFKEQ. For the CDR3, the DNA is TGTGCCAGCAGCCAAGAGTTTATGACCGGGGAGCTGTTTTTT. Protein product: CASSQEFMTGELFF.

This clonotype was recorded a few times. The CDR3 region is CATSRRTGSIEKLFF. CDR3 coding DNA: TGTGCCACCAGCAGAAGGACAGGATCTATAGAAAAACTGTTTTTT. V gene TRBV15 combines with J gene TRBJ1-4, with 7 bases matching TRBD1. The germline CDR1 and CDR2 sequences are LNHNV and YYDKDF (reference sequence). J gave up 8 bases and V 2 bases, and 8 bases lay outside the gene matches. The CDR3 consists of 15 residues.

This clonotype turned up a few times. The chain carries TRBV5-1 and TRBJ2-5; TRBD2 matches 8 bases. Losses at the gene ends were 4 bases for V and 1 base for J; bases not matched to a gene: 6. The CDR3 consists of 15 residues. Germline CDR1 reads SGHRS; CDR2 reads YFSETQ. CDR3: CASSPHGGVQETQYF. The DNA for the CDR3 is TGCGCCAGCAGCCCCCACGGGGGGGTCCAAGAGACCCAGTACTTC.